The rows below give T cell receptor beta chains drawn from one sample of a study of CD8+ T cells in alopecia areata. TCRdb's copy holds only in-frame clones and misses some; the assay was immunoSEQ multiplex PCR. The sample includes approximately 150,000 clones, around 83% seen only once; the top ten take about 13%. The sequencing here drew on CD8+ T cells sorted from blood, taken at week 4, from a patient treated with tofacitinib. Receptor source: a human donor with alopecia areata. Both conserved end residues are part of each CDR3. D genes are given only for firm matches. Not every row has a clone size; where given, it reads once, few, many or a size class.

v_call,d_call,clone_size,j_call,cdr3_aa,cdr3_nt
TRBV29-1,NA,NA,TRBJ2-7,CSVEPGRGPEQYF,TGCAGCGTCGAACCGGGTAGAGGGCCCGAGCAGTACTTC
TRBV27,NA,NA,TRBJ1-5,CASSLYPGQFANQPQHF,TGTGCCAGCAGTTTATACCCCGGACAGTTTGCCAATCAGCCCCAGCATTTT
TRBV14,NA,NA,TRBJ2-7,CASSALGISEQYF,TGTGCCAGCAGCGCTCTGGGCATCTCCGAGCAGTACTTC
TRBV5-4,NA,NA,TRBJ2-1,CASSFIGGDYNEQFF,TGTGCCAGCAGCTTCATAGGGGGAGATTACAATGAGCAGTTCTTC
TRBV25-1,TRBD1,NA,TRBJ1-1,CASNSISGGTEAFF,TGTGCCAGCAACTCAATATCAGGGGGCACTGAAGCTTTCTTT
TRBV27,NA,NA,TRBJ2-6,CASSLYGDGANVLTF,TGTGCCAGCAGTTTATATGGGGATGGGGCCAACGTCCTGACTTTC
TRBV7-6,NA,NA,TRBJ2-5,CASSLVSASETQYF,TGTGCCAGCAGCTTAGTCTCGGCGAGCGAGACCCAGTACTTC
TRBV6-4,TRBD1,NA,TRBJ2-7,CASSEETGGSYEQYF,TGTGCCAGCAGTGAGGAGACAGGGGGCTCGTACGAGCAGTACTTC
TRBV5-1,TRBD1,once,TRBJ2-1,CASSLGQGALDEQFF,TGCGCCAGCAGCCTCGGACAGGGGGCATTAGATGAGCAGTTCTTC
TRBV6-1,NA,NA,TRBJ2-1,CASRYERSSYNEQFF,TGTGCCAGCAGATACGAGCGGAGCTCCTACAATGAGCAGTTCTTC
TRBV6-5,NA,NA,TRBJ1-2,CASSPGQSYGYTF,TGTGCCAGCAGTCCCGGACAGAGCTATGGCTACACCTTC
TRBV7-4,NA,NA,TRBJ2-7,CASSFFHPPSPRPYEQYF,TGTGCCAGCAGCTTCTTTCACCCCCCCTCCCCTCGGCCCTACGAGCAGTACTTC
TRBV7-9,NA,few,TRBJ2-2,CASSRAGQGAHTGELFF,TGTGCCAGCAGCCGCGCGGGGCAGGGTGCCCACACCGGGGAGCTGTTTTTT
TRBV6-6,NA,NA,TRBJ1-2,CASSYENGLGGYTF,TGTGCCAGCAGTTATGAGAACGGATTGGGTGGCTACACCTTC
TRBV27,NA,NA,TRBJ2-3,CATSDRPTDTQYF,TGTGCCACCTCGGACAGACCCACAGATACGCAGTATTTT
TRBV27,TRBD2,few,TRBJ2-7,CASSLSGSRFYEQYF,TGTGCCAGCAGTTTAAGCGGGAGTCGCTTCTACGAGCAGTACTTC
TRBV29-1,NA,few,TRBJ2-1,CSVPAEVGNEQFF,TGCAGCGTTCCCGCCGAGGTGGGGAATGAGCAGTTCTTC
TRBV30,TRBD2,NA,TRBJ2-3,CAWNSGGSTDTQYF,TGTGCCTGGAATAGCGGGGGGAGCACAGATACGCAGTATTTT
TRBV29-1,NA,NA,TRBJ1-5,CSVEDARGGQPQHF,TGCAGCGTTGAAGACGCCAGGGGCGGTCAGCCCCAGCATTTT
TRBV14,NA,NA,TRBJ2-7,CASSQESGIDEQYF,TGTGCCAGCAGCCAAGAGTCCGGAATCGACGAGCAGTACTTC
TRBV7-7,TRBD1,NA,TRBJ2-2,CASSQDRSAGELFF,TGTGCTAGCAGCCAGGACAGGAGCGCCGGGGAGCTGTTTTTT
TRBV7-9,NA,NA,TRBJ2-5,CASSDSGRETQYF,TGTGCCAGCAGCGACAGCGGACGGGAGACCCAGTACTTC
TRBV29-1,NA,NA,TRBJ1-2,CSVRDLYGYTF,TGCAGCGTGAGGGATCTCTATGGCTACACCTTC
TRBV29-1,TRBD1,NA,TRBJ2-5,CSVVGQGVGETQYF,TGCAGCGTTGTGGGGCAGGGGGTCGGAGAGACCCAGTACTTC
TRBV7-9,TRBD1,once,TRBJ2-7,CASSFRQGRYEQYF,TGTGCCAGCAGCTTTCGACAGGGAAGGTACGAGCAGTACTTC
TRBV19,TRBD1,NA,TRBJ2-7,CASSAGQGPYEQYF,TGTGCCAGTAGCGCAGGACAGGGGCCCTACGAGCAGTACTTC
TRBV4-2,NA,NA,TRBJ2-5,CASSQGTTVYQETQYF,TGTGCCAGCAGCCAAGGGACTACGGTGTACCAAGAGACCCAGTACTTC
TRBV25-1,TRBD2,once,TRBJ2-2,CASDAGGASGELFF,TGTGCCAGCGACGCGGGGGGTGCGTCGGGGGAGCTGTTTTTT
TRBV27,TRBD1,NA,TRBJ2-2,CASSPLRTGWTGELFF,TGTGCCAGCAGTCCACTTCGGACAGGGTGGACCGGGGAGCTGTTTTTT
TRBV12-5,NA,NA,TRBJ2-1,CASGAYPARDPRYNEQFF,TGTGCTAGTGGTGCTTATCCGGCCAGGGACCCTCGGTACAATGAGCAGTTCTTC
TRBV10-3,NA,NA,TRBJ2-7,CAISESGEQYF,TGTGCCATCAGTGAGTCTGGCGAGCAGTACTTC
TRBV19,TRBD2,NA,TRBJ2-1,CASSREGTTLEQFF,TGTGCCAGTAGTAGGGAGGGTACTACCTTGGAGCAGTTCTTC